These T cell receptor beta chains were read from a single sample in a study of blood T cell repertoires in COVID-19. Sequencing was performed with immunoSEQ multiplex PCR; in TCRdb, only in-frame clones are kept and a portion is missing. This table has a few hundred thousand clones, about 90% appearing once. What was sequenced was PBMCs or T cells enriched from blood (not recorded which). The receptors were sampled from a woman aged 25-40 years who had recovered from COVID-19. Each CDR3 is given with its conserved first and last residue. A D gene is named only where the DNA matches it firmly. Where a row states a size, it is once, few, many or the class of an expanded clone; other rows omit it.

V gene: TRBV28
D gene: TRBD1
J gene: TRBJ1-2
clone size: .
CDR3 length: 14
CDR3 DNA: TGTGCCAGCAGTCCAGACAGGGCCAGCTATGGCTACACCTTC
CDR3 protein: CASSPDRASYGYTF

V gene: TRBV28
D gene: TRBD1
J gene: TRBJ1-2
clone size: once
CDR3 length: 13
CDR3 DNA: TGTGCCAGCAGTACAGGGGGTGGTTATGGCTACACCTTC
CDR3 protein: CASSTGGGYGYTF

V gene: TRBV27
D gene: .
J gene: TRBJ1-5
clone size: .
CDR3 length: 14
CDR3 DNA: TGTGCCAGCAGTTTGGGGGGGGGCAATCAGCCCCAGCATTTT
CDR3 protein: CASSLGGGNQPQHF

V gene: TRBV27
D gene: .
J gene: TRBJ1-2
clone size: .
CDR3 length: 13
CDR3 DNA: TGTGCCAGCAGTTTCTCACAGATCGGCGGCTACACCTTC
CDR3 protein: CASSFSQIGGYTF

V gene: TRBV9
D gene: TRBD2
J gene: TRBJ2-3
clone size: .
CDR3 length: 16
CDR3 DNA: TGTGCCAGCAGCGTAGGCGGGGGGGCCGGCACAGATACGCAGTATTTT
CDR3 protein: CASSVGGGAGTDTQYF

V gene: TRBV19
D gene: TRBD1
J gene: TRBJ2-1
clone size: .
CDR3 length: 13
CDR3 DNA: TGTGCCAGTAGTATGACAGGGAGCAATGAGCAGTTCTTC
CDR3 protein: CASSMTGSNEQFF

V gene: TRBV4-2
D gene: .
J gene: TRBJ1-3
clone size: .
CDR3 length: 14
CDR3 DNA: TGTGCCAGCAGCCAACCGGGAACTGGAAACACCATATATTTT
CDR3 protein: CASSQPGTGNTIYF

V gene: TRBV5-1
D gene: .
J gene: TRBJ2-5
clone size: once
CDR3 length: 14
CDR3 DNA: TGCGCCAGCATGGCTGGGGGGGCCGATGAGACCCAGTACTTC
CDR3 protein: CASMAGGADETQYF

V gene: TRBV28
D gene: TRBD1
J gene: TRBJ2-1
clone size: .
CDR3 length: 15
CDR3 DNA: TGTGCCAGCAGTCAAGGACAGGGGGCCTACAATGAGCAGTTCTTC
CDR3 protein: CASSQGQGAYNEQFF

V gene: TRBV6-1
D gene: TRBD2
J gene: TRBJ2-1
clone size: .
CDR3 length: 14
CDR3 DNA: TGTGCCAGCAACCGGGGGGGGCTCTACAATGAGCAGTTCTTC
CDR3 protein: CASNRGGLYNEQFF

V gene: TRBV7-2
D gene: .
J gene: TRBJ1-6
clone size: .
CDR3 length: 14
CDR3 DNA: TGTGCCAGCAGCGCCGGGACAACCAATTCACCCCTCCACTTT
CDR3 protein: CASSAGTTNSPLHF

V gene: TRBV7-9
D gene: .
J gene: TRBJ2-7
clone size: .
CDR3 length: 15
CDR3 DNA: TGTGCCAGCAGCTTAGGGCAGGGGAATTTTGACGAGCAGTACTTC
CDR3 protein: CASSLGQGNFDEQYF

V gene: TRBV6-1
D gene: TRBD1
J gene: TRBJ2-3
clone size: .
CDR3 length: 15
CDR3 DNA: TGTGCCAGCAGTGAAGTGGCACAGGGGATGGATACGCAGTATTTT
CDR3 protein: CASSEVAQGMDTQYF

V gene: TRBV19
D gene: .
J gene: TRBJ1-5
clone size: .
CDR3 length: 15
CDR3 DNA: TGTGCCAGTAGTATAGATAGACAGGACAATCAGCCCCAGCATTTT
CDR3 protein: CASSIDRQDNQPQHF

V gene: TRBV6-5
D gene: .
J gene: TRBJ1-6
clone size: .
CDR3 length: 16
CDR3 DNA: TGTGCCAGCAGTTACAACGTGGGCAGGCCTCTTTCACCCCTCCACTTT
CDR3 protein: CASSYNVGRPLSPLHF

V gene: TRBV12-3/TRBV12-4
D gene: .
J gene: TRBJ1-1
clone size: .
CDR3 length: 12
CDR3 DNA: TGTGCCAGCAGTACCCGGAGGACTGAAGCTTTCTTT
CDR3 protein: CASSTRRTEAFF

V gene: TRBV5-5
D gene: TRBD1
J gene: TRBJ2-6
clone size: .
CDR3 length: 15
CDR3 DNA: TGTGCCAGCAGACAGGACAGGGCCGGGGCCAACGTCCTGACTTTC
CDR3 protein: CASRQDRAGANVLTF

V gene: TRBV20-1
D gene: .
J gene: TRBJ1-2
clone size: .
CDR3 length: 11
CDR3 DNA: TGCAGTGCTAGAGTCGGCGGGGGCTACACCTTC
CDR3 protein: CSARVGGGYTF

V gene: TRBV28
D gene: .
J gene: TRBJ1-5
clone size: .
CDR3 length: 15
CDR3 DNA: TGTGCCAGCAGCCCAGGGACCGGGGGAGGTCAGCCCCAGCATTTT
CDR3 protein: CASSPGTGGGQPQHF

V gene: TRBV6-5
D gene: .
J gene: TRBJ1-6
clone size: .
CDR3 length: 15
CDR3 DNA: TGTGCCAGCAGTTACTCAGCAGGGCCAAATTCACCCCTCCACTTT
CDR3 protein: CASSYSAGPNSPLHF

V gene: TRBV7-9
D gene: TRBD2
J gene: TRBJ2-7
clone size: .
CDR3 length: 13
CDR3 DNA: TGTGCCAGCAGCCCAGGACTAGCGGCCGAGCAGTACTTC
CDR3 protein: CASSPGLAAEQYF

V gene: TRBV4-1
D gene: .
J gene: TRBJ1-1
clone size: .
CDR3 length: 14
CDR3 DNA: TGCGCCAGCAGCCAAGATCCTTGGAACACTGAAGCTTTCTTT
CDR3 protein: CASSQDPWNTEAFF

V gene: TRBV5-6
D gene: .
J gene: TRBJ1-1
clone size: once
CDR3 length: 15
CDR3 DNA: TGTGCCAGCAGCTTGACGCGGGACGGTGGGACTGAAGCTTTCTTT
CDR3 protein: CASSLTRDGGTEAFF

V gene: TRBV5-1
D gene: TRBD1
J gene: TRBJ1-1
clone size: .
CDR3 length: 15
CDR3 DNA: TGCGCCAGCAGCTTGGGTACAGGGGGGGCCACTGAAGCTTTCTTT
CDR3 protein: CASSLGTGGATEAFF

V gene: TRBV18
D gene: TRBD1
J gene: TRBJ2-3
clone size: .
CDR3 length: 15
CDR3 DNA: TGTGCCAGCTCCCGCGGGACAGGGGAGTTGGATACGCAGTATTTT
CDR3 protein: CASSRGTGELDTQYF

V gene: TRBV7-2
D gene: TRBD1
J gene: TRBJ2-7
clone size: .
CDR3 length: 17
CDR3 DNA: TGTGCCAGCAGCTTATGGGGCGGACAGGGGAGTGTTCGCGAGCAGTACTTC
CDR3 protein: CASSLWGGQGSVREQYF

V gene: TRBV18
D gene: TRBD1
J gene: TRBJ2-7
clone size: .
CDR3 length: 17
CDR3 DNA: TGTGCCAGCTCACCATCGGACAGGGGGCCCTATTTGTACGAGCAGTACTTC
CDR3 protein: CASSPSDRGPYLYEQYF

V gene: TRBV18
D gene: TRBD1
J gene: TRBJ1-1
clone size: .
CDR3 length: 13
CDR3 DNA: TGTGCCAGCTCACTCACAGGGGACACTGAAGCTTTCTTT
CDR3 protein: CASSLTGDTEAFF

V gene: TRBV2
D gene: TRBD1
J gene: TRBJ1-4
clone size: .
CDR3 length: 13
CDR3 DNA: TGTGCCAACCAGGGACAGGGGACTGAAAAACTGTTTTTT
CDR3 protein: CANQGQGTEKLFF

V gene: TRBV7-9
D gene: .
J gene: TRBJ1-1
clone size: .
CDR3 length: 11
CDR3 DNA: TGTGCCAGCAGCCTGAGCACTGAAGCTTTCTTT
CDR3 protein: CASSLSTEAFF

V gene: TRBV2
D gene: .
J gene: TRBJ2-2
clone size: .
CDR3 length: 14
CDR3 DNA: TGTGCCAGCATATTGGACAGCCATACCGGGGAGCTGTTTTTT
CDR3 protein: CASILDSHTGELFF

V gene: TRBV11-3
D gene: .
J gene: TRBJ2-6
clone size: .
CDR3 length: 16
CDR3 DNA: TGTGCCAGCAGCTTAGCAGGGGCCTCTGGGGCCAACGTCCTGACTTTC
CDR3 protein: CASSLAGASGANVLTF

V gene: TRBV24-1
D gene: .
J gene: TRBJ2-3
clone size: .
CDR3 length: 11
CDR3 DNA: TGTGCCACCAGTGTCCTGGATACGCAGTATTTT
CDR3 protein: CATSVLDTQYF

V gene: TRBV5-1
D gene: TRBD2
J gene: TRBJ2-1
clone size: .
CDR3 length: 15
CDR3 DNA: TGCGCCAGCAGCTGGGGGACTAGCGGGGTTTATGAGCAGTTCTTC
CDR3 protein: CASSWGTSGVYEQFF

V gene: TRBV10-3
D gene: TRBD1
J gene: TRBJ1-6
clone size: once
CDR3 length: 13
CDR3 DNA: TGTGCCATCTGCCAGGGGGCTGGATCACCCCTCCACTTT
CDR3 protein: CAICQGAGSPLHF

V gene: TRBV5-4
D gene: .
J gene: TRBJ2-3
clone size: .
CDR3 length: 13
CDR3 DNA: TGTGCCAGCAGACTAGGGTTCACAGATACGCAGTATTTT
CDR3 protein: CASRLGFTDTQYF

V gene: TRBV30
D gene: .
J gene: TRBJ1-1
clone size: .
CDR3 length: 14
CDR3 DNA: TGTGCCGGGCGCAGGGATTTCGTAGGAACTGAAGCTTTCTTT
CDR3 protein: CAGRRDFVGTEAFF

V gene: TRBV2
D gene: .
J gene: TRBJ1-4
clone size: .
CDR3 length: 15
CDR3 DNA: TGTGCCAGCAGATATACAGATACTCCTAATGAAAAACTGTTTTTT
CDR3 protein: CASRYTDTPNEKLFF

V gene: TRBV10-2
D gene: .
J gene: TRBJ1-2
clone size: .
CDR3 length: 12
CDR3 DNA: TGCGCCACCACGGGGTTTAACTATGGCTACACCTTC
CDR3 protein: CATTGFNYGYTF

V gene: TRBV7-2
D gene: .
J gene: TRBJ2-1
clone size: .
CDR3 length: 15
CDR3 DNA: TGTGCCAGCAGCTACCGGGGGAACTCCTACAATGAGCAGTTCTTC
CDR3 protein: CASSYRGNSYNEQFF

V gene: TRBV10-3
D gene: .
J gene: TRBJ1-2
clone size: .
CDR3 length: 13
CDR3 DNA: TGTGCCATCAGTGAGGCAGCTAACTATGGCTACACCTTC
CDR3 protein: CAISEAANYGYTF

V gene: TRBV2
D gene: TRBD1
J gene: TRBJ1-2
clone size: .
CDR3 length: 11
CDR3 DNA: TGTGCAACACAGGGGGGAAATGGCTACACCTTC
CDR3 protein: CATQGGNGYTF

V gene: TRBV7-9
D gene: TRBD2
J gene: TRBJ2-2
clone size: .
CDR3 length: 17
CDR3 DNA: TGTGCCAGCAGCTTGTCTAGCGGGGGCCTTAACACCGGGGAGCTGTTTTTT
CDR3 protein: CASSLSSGGLNTGELFF

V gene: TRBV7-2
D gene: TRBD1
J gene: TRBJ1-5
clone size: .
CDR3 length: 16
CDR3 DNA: TGTGCCAGCAGCCGGATCGACAGGGGACGCAATCAGCCCCAGCATTTT
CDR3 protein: CASSRIDRGRNQPQHF

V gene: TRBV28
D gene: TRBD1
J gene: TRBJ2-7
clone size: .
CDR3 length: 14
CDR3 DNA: TGTGCCAGCAGCCGAGGACAGGGGGCGCCGTGGCAGTACTTC
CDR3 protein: CASSRGQGAPWQYF

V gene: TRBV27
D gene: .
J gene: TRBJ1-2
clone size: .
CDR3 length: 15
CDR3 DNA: TGTGCCAGCCTCCCATCGGGCGGGGGACCAGCCGGCTACACCTTC
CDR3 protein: CASLPSGGGPAGYTF